This passage covers 23 T cell receptor beta chains from one sample sequenced in a study of T cells in Graves' hyperthyroidism and ophthalmopathy. RNA transcripts provided the source from which TCR beta CDR3 regions were amplified. First-round RT-PCR of the TCR CDR3 relied on the HTBI primer set. TCRdb passed the multiplex PCR reads through MiXCR, listing each CDR3 protein once. The sample lists about 620,000 distinct CDR3 sequences, roughly 17% seen once, with around 4% in the top ten. The sequencing sample was made of blood. These receptors were taken from a woman younger than 45 with Graves' hyperthyroidism.

In its sample, this clonotype was seen a few times. A much larger clone is a single base away; this may be a read error. The gene calls are TRBV9 and TRBJ2-2; D not resolved. Germline V lookup: CDR1 SGDLS, CDR2 YYNGEE. This CDR3 spans 13 amino acids. Trimming stripped 0 bases from V and 6 bases from J, with 6 bases between. The CDR3 region has the DNA TGTGCCAGCAGCGTAGATGGGGCCGGGGAGCTGTTTTTT. This encodes CASSVDGAGELFF. Using reference TRBV9 and TRBJ2-2 for the parts outside the CDR3, the full variable domain is DSGVTQTPKHLITATGQRVTLRCSPRSGDLSVYWYQQSLDQGLQFLIQYYNGEERAKGNILERFSAQQFPDLHSELNLSSLELGDSALYFCASSVDGAGELFFGEGSRLTVL.

This clonotype was recorded many times. The chain couples TRBV11-3 to TRBJ2-7; either TRBD1 or TRBD2 may fit D (6 bases each). The CDR3 length is 14 residues. CDR1 SGHNT and CDR2 YENEEA come from the germline V gene. Trimming left V 0 bases short and J 6 bases short, with 12 bases between. The CDR3, as DNA: TGTGCCAGCAGCTTAGACCGGGGGCCGGGCGAGCAGTACTTC. It specifies CASSLDRGPGEQYF.

This clonotype was observed many times. J is TRBJ2-2 and V is TRBV6-1, with 7 positions matching TRBD1. The CDR3 spans 14 residues. Trimming cost V 10 bases and J 6 bases; bases outside gene matches: 11. CDR1 MNHNS and CDR2 SASEGT come from the germline V gene. The CDR3 region has the DNA TGTGCCACCAGACAGGGAGTCGGAGCCGGGGAGCTGTTTTTT. It codes for CATRQGVGAGELFF.

The rearrangement uses TRBV9 and TRBJ2-2; the match to TRBD2 covers 8 bases. The CDR3 has 15 amino acids. Losses at the gene ends were 7 bases for V and 4 bases for J; bases not matched to a gene: 9. The V gene's germline CDR1 is SGDLS and CDR2 YYNGEE. This CDR3 reads CASRSGSVGTGELFF. CDR3 nucleotide sequence: TGTGCCAGCCGAAGCGGGAGCGTCGGCACCGGGGAGCTGTTTTTT.

The gene calls are TRBV6-2 or TRBV6-3 and TRBJ1-5, with D possibly matching TRBD1 (6 bases). Trimming pared 6 bases from V and 1 base from J, leaving 13 bases between. The germline CDR1 and CDR2 sequences are MNHEY and SVGEGT. The CDR3 extends over 15 amino acids. The chain's CDR3 is CASRNNRESNQPQHF. Here the CDR3 DNA reads TGTGCCAGCAGAAATAACAGGGAGAGCAATCAGCCCCAGCATTTT.

This clonotype showed up just a few times. This chain links TRBV5-1 with TRBJ2-1, with 9 nucleotides matching TRBD2. The germline V gene has CDR1 SGHRS and CDR2 YFSETQ. This CDR3 spans 16 amino acids. V lost 3 bases to trimming and J lost 6 bases; unmatched junction nucleotides: 10. CDR3 residues: CASSSPPTSGTNEQFF. For the CDR3, the DNA is TGCGCCAGCAGCTCCCCCCCGACTAGCGGCACCAATGAGCAGTTCTTC.

This clonotype was seen at least ten times. The chain combines TRBV2 with TRBJ2-3; 7 bases are shared with TRBD2. The germline V gene encodes CDR1 SNHLY and CDR2 FYNNEI. The CDR3 is made up of 15 amino acids. Trimming cost V 3 bases and J 2 bases; bases outside gene matches: 5. The CDR3 protein is CASSERETHTDTQYF. The CDR3, as DNA: TGTGCCAGCAGTGAGCGGGAGACGCACACAGATACGCAGTATTTT.

This clonotype was found a few times. V usage is TRBV6-2 or TRBV6-3 and J usage is TRBJ1-2; D is unresolved. The CDR3 totals 11 residues. With 2 bases removed from V and 5 bases from J, the gap between germline ends came to 3 bases. Germline V lookup: CDR1 MNHEY, CDR2 SVGEGT. CDR3 loop: CASSYAYGYTF. The CDR3, as DNA: TGTGCCAGCAGTTACGCGTATGGCTACACCTTC.

The genes are TRBV6-5 and TRBJ2-3, with a tentative D call TRBD2 (6 bases). The germline V gene has CDR1 MNHEY and CDR2 SVGAGI. CDR3 size: 12 residues. The ends were cut back, 2 bases at V and 7 bases at J, with 7 bases in the middle. The CDR3 bases are TGTGCCAGCAGTTACGGGGGGAATACGCAGTATTTT. Amino acids: CASSYGGNTQYF.

This clonotype was observed a few times. V is TRBV7-2 and J is TRBJ2-7; the match to TRBD1 covers 8 bases. The CDR3 contains 14 residues. Germline CDR1 is SGHTA and CDR2 is FQGNSA. V shed 4 bases, J shed 5 bases, and the junction held 7 bases outside the gene matches. The CDR3 region has the DNA TGTGCCAGCAGCTCGGACAGGGCACGGAACGAGCAGTACTTC. Amino acids: CASSSDRARNEQYF. Filled out from reference TRBV7-2 and TRBJ2-7, the complete variable domain reads GAGVSQSPSNKVTEKGKDVELRCDPISGHTALYWYRQSLGQGLEFLIYFQGNSAPDKSGLPSDRFSAERTGGSVSTLTIQRTQQEDSAVYLCASSSDRARNEQYFGPGTRLTVT.

This clonotype appeared many times. The genes are TRBV20-1 and TRBJ1-4, with unresolved D. The CDR3 runs to 11 residues. The germline gives CDR1 DFQATT, CDR2 SNEGSKA (reference sequence). V gave up 7 bases and J gave up 5 bases, with 8 bases separating them. The CDR3 loop is CSVHGNEKLFF. Here the CDR3 DNA reads TGCAGTGTTCATGGGAATGAAAAACTGTTTTTT.

This clonotype was seen a handful of times. The chain has TRBV19 and TRBJ1-2; no clear D. V lost 1 base and J lost 8, with 11 bases in between. Germline-derived CDR1 and CDR2 are LNHDA and SQIVND (reference sequence). The CDR3 is made up of 13 amino acids. CDR3 residues: CASSIVGSVGYTF. Here the CDR3 DNA reads TGTGCCAGTAGTATAGTCGGAAGCGTCGGCTACACCTTC.

This clonotype was counted between two and nine times. It may be a read error: a sequence one base away is much more abundant. The genes are TRBV12-3 or TRBV12-4 and TRBJ2-1, with 8 nucleotides matching TRBD2. CDR3 length: 17 amino acids. V gave up 5 bases and J gave up 7 bases; unmatched junction bases: 16. CDR3 DNA: TGTGCCAGCAGTCCGGGACTAGTGGGAGTGGGGGGAAATGAGCAGTTCTTC. Amino acid sequence: CASSPGLVGVGGNEQFF.

The chain links TRBV11-2 to TRBJ2-7; D may be TRBD2 (6 bases). Per the germline V gene, CDR1 is SGHAT and CDR2 is FQNNGV. V was clipped by 0 bases and J by 0 bases, with 9 bases between them. The CDR3 sequence is 15 residues long. CDR3 protein: CASSLDPGSSYEQYF. For the CDR3, the DNA is TGTGCCAGCAGCTTAGACCCCGGGAGCTCCTACGAGCAGTACTTC.

This clonotype was observed many times. The chain is built from TRBV6-1 and TRBJ2-7; perhaps TRBD1 as D (5 bases). Deletions cut 9 bases from V and 6 bases from J, with 18 bases between. CDR3 length: 13 residues. The V gene's germline CDR1 is MNHNS and CDR2 SASEGT. CDR3 residues: CASQGVFFLEQYF. CDR3 sequence (DNA): TGTGCCAGTCAGGGCGTATTCTTCCTCGAGCAGTACTTC.

At least ten counts were recorded for this clonotype. The J gene is TRBJ2-7, the V gene TRBV6-1; weak D call: TRBD1 (6 bases). V was shortened by 7 bases and J by 0 bases, with 16 bases between the two germline ends. Germline values: CDR1 MNHNS, CDR2 SASEGT. The CDR3 has 15 amino acids. Here the CDR3 reads CASTPDRRTSYEQYF. In nucleotides, the CDR3 is TGTGCCAGCACTCCAGACAGGCGTACCTCCTACGAGCAGTACTTC.

This clonotype appeared many times. This chain connects TRBV2 to TRBJ1-4; D is ambiguous. The length of the CDR3 is 13 residues. V lost 6 bases, J lost 7 bases, and 12 bases lay in between. Looked up from germline, CDR1 is SNHLY and CDR2 is FYNNEI. For the CDR3, the DNA is TGTGCCAGCAGGCCGGACGAAATTGAAAAACTGTTTTTT. As protein: CASRPDEIEKLFF. Supplemented by reference TRBV2 and TRBJ1-4, the full variable domain reads EPEVTQTPSHQVTQMGQEVILRCVPISNHLYFYWYRQILGQKVEFLVSFYNNEISEKSEIFDDQFSVERPDGSNFTLKIRSTKLEDSAMYFCASRPDEIEKLFFGSGTQLSVL.

This clonotype was seen repeatedly, ten times or more. The chain joins TRBV3-1 to TRBJ2-2; D call uncertain. Looked up from germline, CDR1 is LGHDT and CDR2 is YNNKEL (reference sequence). The CDR3 contains 13 residues. Trimming stripped 4 bases from V and 6 bases from J, with 9 bases between. CDR3 in DNA: TGTGCCAGCAGCCCCGTATTCGCCGGGGAGCTGTTTTTT. It specifies CASSPVFAGELFF.

As concerns this clonotype: With a much larger clone just one base away, this may be a read error. The chain couples TRBV7-9 to TRBJ2-1, with 14 bases fitting TRBD2. V dropped 5 bases and J dropped 9; count of bases not matched to a gene: 6. Germline V CDR1 and CDR2: SEHNR, FQNEAQ (reference sequence). The CDR3 totals 15 residues. The CDR3 is CASSAGTSGSGEQFF. The CDR3 region has the DNA TGTGCCAGCAGCGCCGGGACTAGCGGGAGTGGTGAGCAGTTCTTC.

This clonotype was seen a few times. This rearrangement joins TRBV7-3 to TRBJ1-4, with 9 positions matching TRBD1. The CDR3 runs 15 residues. With 4 bases clipped from V and 6 bases from J, the junction kept 6 bases outside the gene matches. Looked up from germline, CDR1 is SGHTA and CDR2 is FQGTGA. The CDR3 nucleotides read TGTGCCAGCAGCTCGGTAGACAGGGGGGATGAAAAACTGTTTTTT. Translating it yields CASSSVDRGDEKLFF.

The sample holds a few counts of this clonotype. This chain uses TRBV27 with TRBJ1-4; D is perhaps TRBD1 (6 bases). The germline V and J ends were trimmed by 4 bases and 7 bases, with 16 bases remaining between them. The CDR3 has 15 amino acids. CDR1 is MNHEY and CDR2 is SMNVEV in the germline V gene (reference sequence). The CDR3 DNA sequence: TGTGCCAGCAGTTCCATGTACAGGGCGAGTGAAAAACTGTTTTTT. Translating it yields CASSSMYRASEKLFF.

A word on this clonotype: At one end the junction does not follow the germline gene, possibly because of a read error. The rearrangement links TRBV28 to TRBJ2-7; D is undetermined. Germline V gene sequence: CDR1 MDHEN, CDR2 SYDVKM. CDR3 length: 12 amino acids. The CDR3 region is CASSLIYGERYF. The CDR3, as DNA: TGTGCCAGCAGTCTTATATACGGCGAGCGGTACTTC.

Ten or more counts support this clonotype. The chain couples TRBV2 to TRBJ2-7, with unresolved D. Germline lookup yields CDR1 SNHLY and CDR2 FYNNEI. The CDR3 length is 10 residues. Trimming cost V 4 bases and J 8 bases, with 6 bases left between them. The CDR3 protein is CASSALKQYF. CDR3 DNA sequence: TGTGCCAGCAGTGCCCTTAAGCAGTACTTC.